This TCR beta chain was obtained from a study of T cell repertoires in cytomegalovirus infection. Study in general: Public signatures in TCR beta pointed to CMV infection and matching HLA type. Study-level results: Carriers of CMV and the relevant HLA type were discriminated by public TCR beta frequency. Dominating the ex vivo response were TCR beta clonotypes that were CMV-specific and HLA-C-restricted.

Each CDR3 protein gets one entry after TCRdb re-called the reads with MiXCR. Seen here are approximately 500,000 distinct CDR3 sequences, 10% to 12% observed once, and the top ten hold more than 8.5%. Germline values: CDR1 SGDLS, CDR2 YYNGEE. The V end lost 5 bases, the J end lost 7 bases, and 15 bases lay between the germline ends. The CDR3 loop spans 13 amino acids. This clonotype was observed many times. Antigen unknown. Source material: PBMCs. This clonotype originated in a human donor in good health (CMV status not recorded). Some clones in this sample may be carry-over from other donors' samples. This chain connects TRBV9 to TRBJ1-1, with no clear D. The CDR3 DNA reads TGTGCCAGCAGTCCCACCGGGTCAGATGAAGCTTTCTTT. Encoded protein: CASSPTGSDEAFF.